The source of this T cell receptor beta chain is a study of T cells and Merkel cell carcinoma outcomes. Regarding the study as a whole: Reportedly, T-cell repertoire with density predicts Merkel cell carcinoma outcomes.

Clones were read by immunoSEQ multiplex PCR, and TCRdb kept only the in-frame ones, dropping some. Here the sample spans about 2,000 clones, about nine tenths being singletons. Concerning this clone: Its antigen remains unknown.

This CDR3 has 15 amino acids. V was trimmed by 3 bases and J by 8 bases, leaving 16 bases between them. The V gene's germline CDR1 is MNHNS and CDR2 SASEGT. This sequence originates from a human donor with Merkel cell carcinoma. This chain joins TRBV6-1 and TRBJ1-4; a possible D gene is TRBD1 (5 bases). What was sequenced was tumor tissue from Merkel cell carcinoma. CDR3: CASSERGASGEKLFF. For the CDR3, the DNA is TGTGCCAGCAGTGAGCGTGGGGCTAGTGGCGAAAAACTGTTTTTT.